This TCR beta chain was sequenced during a study of shared clonotypes between healthy human individuals (dated by TCRdb to about 2020). A note on the overall study: A few men and a couple of women, aged 18 to 49 years, made up the cohort. For each donor, CD4 naive and CD4 memory were each given three plates, CD8 naive was given two plates, and CD8 memory was given one plate. The study deeply sequenced blood TCR repertoires of about 5 healthy adults to estimate repertoire size and the extent of clonotype sharing between individuals. Different laboratories and diverse techniques were used to prepare libraries and sequence TCR repertoires, to increase sequencing depth and limit assay-specific biases. Each donor's leukapheresis produced roughly between roughly 0.85 and 10 billion PBMCs.

Overall study outcomes, separate from this receptor: Naive subsets generally had larger estimated clonotype richness than memory subsets did. The small number of donors limited the genetic and exposure-history diversity represented. Incomplete sequencing was indicated by rarefaction of sorted-subset datasets, despite the large sequencing depth. Based on pairwise subsampling, the degree of clonotype sharing among donors was expected to be affected by sequencing depth. Only blood was sampled, and tissue TCR repertoires likely differ from those in blood. Compared with non-shared clonotypes, clonotypes shared by all four sorted-subset donors had higher generation probabilities. Approximately 5% of naive CD4, around 4% of naive CD8, 2.3% of memory CD4, and about 0.4% of memory CD8 clonotypes were shared across a handful of donors.

The CDR3 spans 16 residues, from the cysteine through the phenylalanine. Just the 48-base CDR3 DNA is kept, in frame starting at base 1. Sequences MDHEN (CDR1) and SYDVKM (CDR2) are obtained from the germline V gene. The junction shows trimming of 10 bases on V and 7 bases on J, plus 26 bases between the germline ends. Using the deep immunoSEQ assay, multiplex PCR amplified TCR CDR3 regions from genomic DNA. Genomic DNA extracted from each cell subset was distributed evenly over all wells of several immunoSEQ 96-well plates, and each plate served as one replicate. For sorted subsets, each replicate PCR was loaded with approximately 200 ng genomic DNA, equivalent to 30,000 to 35,000 T cell genomes. Purified libraries were measured with a Qubit 3.0 fluorometer, size-checked on a Bioanalyzer 2100, and measured again with the KAPA Library Quantification kit. Each immunoSEQ 96-well plate was sequenced on its own single-read 150-cycle Illumina NextSeq 550 flow cell. The paper's data handling went like this. The immunoSEQ output contained only junctional sequences without quality scores, so filtering could not match that applied to full-length reads. To assign V/J genes and CDR3, sequences were annotated against IMGT germline references using PyIR, a Python wrapper for IgBLAST v1.9. Any read was removed if the V/J assignment was weak (E-value above 1e-6), the CDR3 was missing, or the read contained stop codons, out-of-frame junctions, or ambiguous translated residues. A V3J clonotype was defined by an identical inferred V gene, J gene, and CDR3 amino acid sequence. To compute the percentage overlap between repertoires, the number of shared unique clonotypes was divided by the size of the smaller repertoire. Three approaches were used to assess repertoire richness: RTK rarefaction, the Chao1 estimator, and Recon v2.1 estimates of unobserved clonotypes. Generation probabilities for all TCRbeta clonotypes obtained by the gDNA method from four donors were computed using OLGA. Not all clones reach the TCRdb copy of this immuneACCESS table, which keeps in-frame sequences only. Checked studies attribute under half of the gap to unresolved V genes and leave the rest unexplained. V and J calls and clone size follow that table, whereas D and trimming were derived from the DNA. A total of some 1,100,000 clones appear in this sample, around three quarters of them only once. The ten most abundant clones make up approximately 0.52% of the sample.

Healthy HIV-negative adults with no recently reported acute infections or vaccinations were included as donors. Every donor was a Caucasian adult residing in Nashville, Tennessee, USA. CD4+ T cells were enriched through magnetic negative selection, after which naive cells were positively selected on CD45RA and the remaining negative fraction served as the memory subset. Blood was obtained by leukapheresis, after which PBMCs were separated by Ficoll-Histopaque density gradient centrifugation and cryopreserved in liquid nitrogen vapor phase. Analytical flow cytometry was used to check the purity and quantity of each magnetically sorted T cell population. From each sorted fraction, genomic DNA was isolated and quantified by UV absorbance on a Nanodrop 2000c. A single count supports this clone. What antigen it recognizes has not been identified. No much larger clone exists at a distance of one base, and base qualities are not known.

The sequence was obtained from a man between 18 and 29 years old in good health. Some clones in this sample may be carry-over from other donors' samples. This chain is built from TRBV28 and TRBJ2-1; TRBD1 might be the D gene, on 6 matching bases. Sequenced sample: memory CD4+ T cells from PBMCs. The meaning of the sample's cell subset or site label: CD45RA-negative fraction. This receptor has the CDR3 CAMSRKVRGFRNEQFF. The DNA reads TGTGCCATGTCCCGAAAGGTCAGGGGCTTCAGGAATGAGCAGTTCTTC.